A selection of T cell receptor beta chains follows, all from one sample in a study of PD-1 blockade in mismatch repair-deficient tumors. This table comes from immunoSEQ multiplex PCR, and its TCRdb copy is limited to in-frame clones, with some not included. This table has some 70,000 clones, about 72% appearing once. The starting material was peripheral blood, obtained 2 weeks after starting pembrolizumab. Source of these receptors: an adult with mismatch repair-deficient cancer. Both conserved end residues are part of each CDR3. Each record gives: clone size, D gene, J gene, V gene, CDR3 protein, CDR3 DNA. D genes are given only for firm matches. Clone size is shown for a subset of rows, as once, few, many or a class of expanded clone.

>few|TRBD2|TRBJ2-3|TRBV29-1
CSVERSLAGGVGTQYF
TGCAGCGTTGAACGGTCACTAGCGGGAGGAGTGGGTACGCAGTATTTT
>NA|NA|TRBJ1-1|TRBV6-1
CASSERPRNTEAFF
TGTGCCAGCAGTGAAAGACCCAGGAACACTGAAGCTTTCTTT
>NA|TRBD2|TRBJ2-2|TRBV5-1
CASSAAGLAGVGGELFF
TGCGCCAGCAGCGCCGCGGGCCTAGCGGGAGTAGGCGGGGAGCTGTTTTTT
>NA|NA|TRBJ2-7|TRBV5-6
CASSLGGSNEQYF
TGTGCCAGCAGCTTAGGGGGGAGCAACGAGCAGTACTTC
>NA|NA|TRBJ1-4|TRBV7-2
CASSLVWGGEKLFF
TGTGCCAGCAGCTTAGTATGGGGGGGAGAAAAACTGTTTTTT
>few|NA|TRBJ1-1|TRBV21-1
CASSKHLGDLNTEAFF
TGTGCCAGCAGCAAACATTTGGGCGATCTGAACACTGAAGCTTTCTTT
>few|NA|TRBJ1-1|TRBV25-1
CASIRGVEAFF
TGTGCCAGCATTCGAGGGGTTGAAGCTTTCTTT
>NA|NA|TRBJ1-2|TRBV29-1
CSVGYGGLGGYTF
TGCAGCGTTGGGTATGGGGGACTGGGAGGCTACACCTTC
>NA|TRBD2|TRBJ2-5|TRBV30
CAWSVHSGSGQETQYF
TGTGCCTGGAGTGTACATAGCGGGAGTGGGCAAGAGACCCAGTACTTC
>once|NA|TRBJ2-1|TRBV9
CASSAGAGSGEKEQFF
TGTGCCAGCAGCGCTGGGGCAGGCTCCGGAGAAAAGGAGCAGTTCTTC
>NA|TRBD1|TRBJ2-1|TRBV28
CASRTPGQGAGNEQFF
TGTGCCAGCAGAACGCCGGGACAGGGGGCGGGTAATGAGCAGTTCTTC
>NA|NA|TRBJ2-1|TRBV6-1
CASTPQGGAPEQFF
TGTGCCAGCACTCCGCAAGGCGGCGCCCCCGAGCAGTTCTTC
>NA|NA|TRBJ1-2|TRBV4-2
CASNPTFSGYGYTF
TGTGCCAGCAACCCCACCTTCTCGGGCTATGGCTACACCTTC
>NA|NA|TRBJ2-1|TRBV30
CAWSVGEAANEQFF
TGTGCCTGGAGTGTCGGGGAAGCGGCCAATGAGCAGTTCTTC
>NA|NA|TRBJ2-3|TRBV27
CASSLSTGVPRGDTQYF
TGTGCCAGCAGTTTATCGACGGGAGTACCTAGAGGCGATACGCAGTATTTT
>NA|NA|TRBJ2-5|TRBV18
CASSRGSATETQYF
TGTGCCAGCTCACGGGGCAGCGCCACGGAGACCCAGTACTTC
>NA|NA|TRBJ2-7|TRBV5-4
CASSFQGAYEQYF
TGTGCCAGCAGCTTTCAGGGAGCCTACGAGCAGTACTTC
>NA|TRBD1|TRBJ2-5|TRBV27
CASSITGTGGETQYF
TGTGCCAGCAGTATAACCGGGACAGGGGGGGAGACCCAGTACTTC
>few|NA|TRBJ2-5|TRBV7-2
CASSGNSRETQYF
TGTGCCAGCAGCGGAAACTCCAGAGAGACCCAGTACTTC
>NA|NA|TRBJ1-4|TRBV30
CACATNEKLFF
TGTGCCTGCGCAACTAATGAAAAACTGTTTTTT
>once|NA|TRBJ2-7|TRBV10-1
CASSAGGNEQYF
TGCGCCAGCAGTGCCGGGGGCAACGAGCAGTACTTC
>NA|NA|TRBJ2-7|TRBV9
CASSGGGYEQYF
TGTGCCAGCAGCGGGGGTGGTTACGAGCAGTACTTC
>NA|NA|TRBJ1-2|TRBV5-6
CASSSLASVDYYGYTF
TGTGCCAGCAGCTCACTGGCCTCCGTGGATTACTATGGCTACACCTTC
>NA|NA|TRBJ2-6|TRBV5-4
CASSLFSVAGANVLTF
TGTGCCAGCAGTTTGTTTTCGGTGGCTGGGGCCAACGTCCTGACTTTC
>NA|TRBD2|TRBJ2-7|TRBV7-2
CASSQGTSGREQYF
TGTGCCAGCAGCCAAGGGACTAGCGGGAGGGAGCAGTACTTC
>few|TRBD2|TRBJ2-3|TRBV11-2
CASSRGTSGRTDTQYF
TGTGCCAGCAGCCGCGGGACTAGCGGTCGCACAGATACGCAGTATTTT
>NA|NA|TRBJ1-2|TRBV2
CASSGGSWGGYTF
TGTGCCAGCAGTGGGGGCAGCTGGGGTGGCTACACCTTC
>NA|NA|TRBJ2-5|TRBV27
CASSQLGIQETQYF
TGTGCCAGCAGTCAGCTGGGTATCCAAGAGACCCAGTACTTC
>NA|NA|TRBJ2-3|TRBV10-1
CASSRGGTTDTQYF
TGCGCCAGCAGTCGCGGAGGGACCACAGATACGCAGTATTTT
>NA|TRBD2|TRBJ2-1|TRBV28
CASSSPYGTSGRQTYNEQFF
TGTGCCAGCAGTTCACCGTACGGGACTAGCGGGAGACAAACCTACAATGAGCAGTTCTTC
>NA|TRBD2|TRBJ2-5|TRBV2
CASHGRLADLQETQYF
TGTGCCAGCCACGGCCGGCTAGCGGACCTTCAAGAGACCCAGTACTTC
>once|TRBD2|TRBJ2-3|TRBV4-2
CASSQVTSGVTDTQYF
TGTGCCAGCAGCCAAGTCACTAGCGGGGTCACAGATACGCAGTATTTT
>NA|TRBD1|TRBJ1-4|TRBV27
CASSQTGSEKLFF
TGTGCCAGCAGTCAGACAGGGTCAGAAAAACTGTTTTTT
>NA|NA|TRBJ1-1|TRBV30
CAWRDGTFSEAFF
TGTGCCTGGAGGGACGGGACTTTCTCGGAAGCTTTCTTT
>NA|TRBD2|TRBJ2-1|TRBV30
CAWTTSYEQFF
TGTGCCTGGACGACTAGCTATGAGCAGTTCTTC
>NA|NA|TRBJ1-1|TRBV10-1
CASSEGGKNTEAFF
TGCGCCAGCAGTGAGGGGGGGAAGAACACTGAAGCTTTCTTT
>NA|NA|TRBJ1-1|TRBV9
CASSRTTYGTEAFF
TGTGCCAGCAGCAGGACTACGTATGGCACTGAAGCTTTCTTT
>NA|NA|TRBJ2-1|TRBV4-1
CASSQDPYNEQFF
TGCGCCAGCAGCCAAGATCCATACAATGAGCAGTTCTTC